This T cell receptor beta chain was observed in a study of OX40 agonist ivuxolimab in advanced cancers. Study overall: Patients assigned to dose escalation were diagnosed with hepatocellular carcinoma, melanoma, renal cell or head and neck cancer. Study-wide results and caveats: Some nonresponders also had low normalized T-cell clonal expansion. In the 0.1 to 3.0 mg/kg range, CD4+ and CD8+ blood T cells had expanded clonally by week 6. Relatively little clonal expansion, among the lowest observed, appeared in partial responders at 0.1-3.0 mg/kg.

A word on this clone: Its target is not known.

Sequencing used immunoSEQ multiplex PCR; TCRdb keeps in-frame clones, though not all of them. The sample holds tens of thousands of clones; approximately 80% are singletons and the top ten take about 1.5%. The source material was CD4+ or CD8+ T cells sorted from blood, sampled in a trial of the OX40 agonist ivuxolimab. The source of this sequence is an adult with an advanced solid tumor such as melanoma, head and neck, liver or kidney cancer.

CDR3 coding DNA: TGTGCCAGTCGACTCAGAGGGGGGGGCGGTCAGCCCCAGCATTTT. It codes for CASRLRGGGGQPQHF. This rearrangement joins TRBV6-1 to TRBJ1-5, with D tentatively TRBD1 (6 bases). The CDR3 extends over 15 amino acids. V lost 9 bases and J lost 6, with 21 bases in between. Per germline, CDR1 MNHNS and CDR2 SASEGT.